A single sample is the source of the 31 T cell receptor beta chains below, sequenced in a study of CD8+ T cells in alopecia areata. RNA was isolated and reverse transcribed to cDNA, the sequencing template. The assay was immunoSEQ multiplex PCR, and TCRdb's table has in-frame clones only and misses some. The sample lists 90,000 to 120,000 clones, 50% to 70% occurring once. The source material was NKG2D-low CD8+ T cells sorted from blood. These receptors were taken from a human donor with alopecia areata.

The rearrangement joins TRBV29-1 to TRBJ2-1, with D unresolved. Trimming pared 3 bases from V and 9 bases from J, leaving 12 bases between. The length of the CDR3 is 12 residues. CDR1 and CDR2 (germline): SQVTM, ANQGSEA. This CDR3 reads CSVDIGFGEQFF. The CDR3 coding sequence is TGCAGCGTTGATATAGGGTTCGGTGAGCAGTTCTTC.

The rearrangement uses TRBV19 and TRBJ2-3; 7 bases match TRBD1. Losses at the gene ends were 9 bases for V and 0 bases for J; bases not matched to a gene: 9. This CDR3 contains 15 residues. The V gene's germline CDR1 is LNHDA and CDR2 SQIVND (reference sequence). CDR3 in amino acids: CASRQGLSSTDTQYF. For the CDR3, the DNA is TGTGCCAGCCGACAGGGCCTATCTAGCACAGATACGCAGTATTTT. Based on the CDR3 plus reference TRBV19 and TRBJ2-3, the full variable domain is DGGITQSPKYLFRKEGQNVTLSCEQNLNHDAMYWYRQDPGQGLRLIYYSQIVNDFQKGDIAEGYSVSREKKESFPLTVTSAQKNPTAFYLCASRQGLSSTDTQYFGPGTRLTVL.

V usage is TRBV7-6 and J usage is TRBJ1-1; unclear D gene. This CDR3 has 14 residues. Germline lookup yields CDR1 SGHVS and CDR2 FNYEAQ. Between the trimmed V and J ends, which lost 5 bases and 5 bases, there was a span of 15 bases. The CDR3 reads CASSAPRGTTEAFF. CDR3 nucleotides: TGTGCCAGCAGCGCCCCGCGGGGTACGACTGAAGCTTTCTTT.

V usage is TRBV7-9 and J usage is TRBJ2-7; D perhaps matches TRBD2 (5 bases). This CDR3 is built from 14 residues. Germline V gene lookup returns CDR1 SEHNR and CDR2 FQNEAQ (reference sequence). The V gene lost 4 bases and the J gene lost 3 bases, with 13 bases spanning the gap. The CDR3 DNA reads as TGTGCCAGCAGCTCCGGGATGACCAACTACGAGCAGTACTTC. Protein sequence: CASSSGMTNYEQYF.

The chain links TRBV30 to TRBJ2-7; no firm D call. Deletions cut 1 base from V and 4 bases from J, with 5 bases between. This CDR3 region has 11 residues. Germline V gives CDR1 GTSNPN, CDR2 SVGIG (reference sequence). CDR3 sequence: CAWSGGYEQYF. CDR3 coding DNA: TGTGCCTGGAGTGGCGGATACGAGCAGTACTTC. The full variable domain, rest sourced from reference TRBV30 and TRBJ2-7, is SQTIHQWPATLVQPVGSPLSLECTVEGTSNPNLYWYRQAAGRGLQLLFYSVGIGQISSEVPQNLSASRPQDRQFILSSKKLLLSDSGFYLCAWSGGYEQYFGPGTRLTVT.

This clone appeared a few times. CDR3 loop: CASSSELVSPEQYF. The CDR3 nucleotides are TGTGCCAGCAGCTCCGAATTGGTGAGCCCGGAGCAGTACTTC. The V and J genes are TRBV7-8 and TRBJ2-7; the D is unclear. The germline V gene encodes CDR1 SGHVS and CDR2 FQNEAQ. This CDR3 region has 14 residues. V was pared by 4 bases and J by 7 bases, with 17 bases between. Full variable domain (remainder filled in from reference TRBV7-8 and TRBJ2-7): GAGVSQSPRYKVAKRGQDVALRCDPISGHVSLFWYQQALGQGPEFLTYFQNEAQLDKSGLPSDRFFAERPEGSVSTLKIQRTQQEDSAVYLCASSSELVSPEQYFGPGTRLTVT.

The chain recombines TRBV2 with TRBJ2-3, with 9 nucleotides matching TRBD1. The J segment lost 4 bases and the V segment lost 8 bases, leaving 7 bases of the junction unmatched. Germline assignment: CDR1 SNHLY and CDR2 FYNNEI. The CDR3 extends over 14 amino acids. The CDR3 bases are TGTGCCAGCGCCGGGACAGGGATGTCAGATACGCAGTATTTT. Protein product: CASAGTGMSDTQYF. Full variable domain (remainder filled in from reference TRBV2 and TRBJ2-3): EPEVTQTPSHQVTQMGQEVILRCVPISNHLYFYWYRQILGQKVEFLVSFYNNEISEKSEIFDDQFSVERPDGSNFTLKIRSTKLEDSAMYFCASAGTGMSDTQYFGPGTRLTVL.

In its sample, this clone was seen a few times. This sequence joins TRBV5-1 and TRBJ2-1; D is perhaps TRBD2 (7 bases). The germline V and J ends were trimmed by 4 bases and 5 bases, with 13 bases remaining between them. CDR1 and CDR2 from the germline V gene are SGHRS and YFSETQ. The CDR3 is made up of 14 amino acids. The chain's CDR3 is CASSPRGGDNEQFF. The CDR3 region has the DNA TGCGCCAGCAGCCCAAGGGGGGGAGACAATGAGCAGTTCTTC.

CDR3 residues: CASSPGWGSNQPQHF. DNA for the CDR3: TGTGCCAGCAGCCCCGGCTGGGGGAGCAATCAGCCCCAGCATTTT. The chain combines TRBV5-6 with TRBJ1-5; a weak D match, TRBD1 (5 bases). This CDR3 is 15 amino acids long. Trimming took 4 bases from V and 1 from J, leaving 12 bases between them. CDR1 SGHDT and CDR2 YYEEEE come from the germline V gene.

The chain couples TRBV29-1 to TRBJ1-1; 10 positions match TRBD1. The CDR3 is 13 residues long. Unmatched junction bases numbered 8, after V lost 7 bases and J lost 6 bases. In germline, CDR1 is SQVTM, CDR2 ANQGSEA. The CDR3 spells CSALPGTGAEAFF. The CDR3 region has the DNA TGCAGCGCCCTTCCGGGGACAGGGGCTGAAGCTTTCTTT. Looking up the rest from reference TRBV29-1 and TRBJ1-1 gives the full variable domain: SAVISQKPSRDICQRGTSLTIQCQVDSQVTMMFWYRQQPGQSLTLIATANQGSEATYESGFVIDKFPISRPNLTFSTLTVSNMSPEDSSIYLCSALPGTGAEAFFGQGTRLTVV.

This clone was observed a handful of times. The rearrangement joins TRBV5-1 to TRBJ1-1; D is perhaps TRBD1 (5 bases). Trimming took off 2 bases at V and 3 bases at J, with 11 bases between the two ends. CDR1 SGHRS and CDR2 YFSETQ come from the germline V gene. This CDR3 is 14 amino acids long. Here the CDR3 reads CASSLIGDYTEAFF. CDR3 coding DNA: TGCGCCAGCAGCTTAATAGGGGACTACACTGAAGCTTTCTTT.

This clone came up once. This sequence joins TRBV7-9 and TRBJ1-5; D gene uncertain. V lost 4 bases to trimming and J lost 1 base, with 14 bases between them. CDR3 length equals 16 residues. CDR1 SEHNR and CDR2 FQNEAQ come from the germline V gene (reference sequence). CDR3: CASSSTTKGSNQPQHF. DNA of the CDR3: TGTGCCAGCAGCTCGACAACCAAGGGCAGCAATCAGCCCCAGCATTTT.

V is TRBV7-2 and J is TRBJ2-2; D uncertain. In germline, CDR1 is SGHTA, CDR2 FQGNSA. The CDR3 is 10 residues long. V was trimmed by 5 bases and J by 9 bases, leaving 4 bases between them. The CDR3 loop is CASSRWELFF. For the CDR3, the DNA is TGTGCCAGCAGCCGCTGGGAGCTGTTTTTT.

This CDR3 is CSVESPPEQFF. CDR3 coding DNA: TGCAGCGTTGAATCCCCCCCTGAGCAGTTCTTC. This chain joins TRBV29-1 and TRBJ2-1; D unclear. The V and J ends lost 2 bases and 9 bases respectively, with 8 bases between them. This CDR3 has 11 amino acids. Germline V lookup: CDR1 SQVTM, CDR2 ANQGSEA.

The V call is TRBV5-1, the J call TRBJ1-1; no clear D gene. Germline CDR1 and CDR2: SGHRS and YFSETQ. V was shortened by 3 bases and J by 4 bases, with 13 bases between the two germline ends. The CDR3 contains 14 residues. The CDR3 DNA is TGCGCCAGCAGCTGGGGTAGTGGTTCCACTGAAGCTTTCTTT. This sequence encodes CASSWGSGSTEAFF.

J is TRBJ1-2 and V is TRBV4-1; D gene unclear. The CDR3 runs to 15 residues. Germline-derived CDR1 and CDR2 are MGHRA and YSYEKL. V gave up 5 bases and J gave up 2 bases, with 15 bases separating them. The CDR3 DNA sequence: TGCGCCAGCAGCACAGCGGTAACAGAGAACTATGGCTACACCTTC. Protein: CASSTAVTENYGYTF.

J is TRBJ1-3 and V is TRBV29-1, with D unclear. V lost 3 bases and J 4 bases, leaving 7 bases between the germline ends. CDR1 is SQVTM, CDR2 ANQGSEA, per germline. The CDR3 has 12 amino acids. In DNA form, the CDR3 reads TGCAGCGTTGATGGGCCCGGAAACACCATATATTTT. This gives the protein CSVDGPGNTIYF.

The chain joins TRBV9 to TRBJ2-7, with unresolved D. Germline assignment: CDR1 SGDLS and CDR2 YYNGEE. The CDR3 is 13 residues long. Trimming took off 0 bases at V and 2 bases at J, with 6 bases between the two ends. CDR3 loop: CASSVGEPYEQYF. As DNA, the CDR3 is TGTGCCAGCAGCGTAGGGGAACCCTACGAGCAGTACTTC.

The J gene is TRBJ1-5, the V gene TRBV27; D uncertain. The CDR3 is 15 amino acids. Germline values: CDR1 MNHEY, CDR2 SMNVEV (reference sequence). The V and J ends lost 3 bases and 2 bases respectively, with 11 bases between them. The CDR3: CASSFKGLGNQPQHF. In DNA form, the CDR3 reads TGTGCCAGCAGTTTTAAAGGTTTGGGCAATCAGCCCCAGCATTTT.

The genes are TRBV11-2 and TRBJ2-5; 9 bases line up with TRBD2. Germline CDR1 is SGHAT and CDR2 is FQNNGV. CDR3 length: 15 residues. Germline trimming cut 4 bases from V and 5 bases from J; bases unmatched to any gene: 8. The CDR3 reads CASSYSGRSQETQYF. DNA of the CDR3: TGTGCCAGCAGCTATAGCGGGAGAAGCCAGGAGACCCAGTACTTC.

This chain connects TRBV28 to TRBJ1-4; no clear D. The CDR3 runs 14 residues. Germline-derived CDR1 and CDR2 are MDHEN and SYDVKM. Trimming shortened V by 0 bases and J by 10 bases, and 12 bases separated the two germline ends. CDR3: CASSLWGFSGKLFF. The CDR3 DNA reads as TGTGCCAGCAGTTTATGGGGTTTTAGTGGAAAACTGTTTTTT.

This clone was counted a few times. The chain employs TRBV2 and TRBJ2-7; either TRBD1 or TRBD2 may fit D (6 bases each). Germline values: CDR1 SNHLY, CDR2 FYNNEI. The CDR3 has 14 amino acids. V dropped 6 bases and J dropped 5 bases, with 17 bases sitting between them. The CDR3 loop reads CASSRSQGRNEQYF. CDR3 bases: TGTGCCAGCAGCCGCTCTCAGGGGAGGAACGAGCAGTACTTC.

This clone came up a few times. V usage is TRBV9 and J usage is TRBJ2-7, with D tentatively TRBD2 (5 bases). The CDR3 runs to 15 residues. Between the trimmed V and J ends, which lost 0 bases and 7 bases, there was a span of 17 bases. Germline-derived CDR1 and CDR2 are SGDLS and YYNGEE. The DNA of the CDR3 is TGTGCCAGCAGCGTAGGGGCTAGCCCGATAGGTGAGCAGTACTTC. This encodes CASSVGASPIGEQYF.

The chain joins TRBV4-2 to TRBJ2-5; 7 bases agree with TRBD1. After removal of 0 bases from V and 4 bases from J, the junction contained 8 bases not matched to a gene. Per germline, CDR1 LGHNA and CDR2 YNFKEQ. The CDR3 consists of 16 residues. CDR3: CASSQDRRDSRETQYF. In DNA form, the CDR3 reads TGTGCCAGCAGCCAAGATCGCCGGGACAGTAGAGAGACCCAGTACTTC.

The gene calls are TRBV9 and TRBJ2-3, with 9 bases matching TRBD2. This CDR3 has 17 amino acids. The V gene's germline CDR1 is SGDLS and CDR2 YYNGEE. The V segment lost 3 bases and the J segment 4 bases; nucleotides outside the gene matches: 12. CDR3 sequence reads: CASSAELSGLASDTQYF. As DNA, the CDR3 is TGTGCCAGCAGCGCAGAATTATCGGGACTAGCTTCAGATACGCAGTATTTT.

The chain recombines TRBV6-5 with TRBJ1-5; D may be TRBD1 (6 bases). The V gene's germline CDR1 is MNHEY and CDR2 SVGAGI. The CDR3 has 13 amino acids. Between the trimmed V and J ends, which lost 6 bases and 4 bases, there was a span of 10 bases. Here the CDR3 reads CASRRTENQPQHF. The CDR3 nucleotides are TGTGCCAGCAGGAGGACAGAGAATCAGCCCCAGCATTTT.

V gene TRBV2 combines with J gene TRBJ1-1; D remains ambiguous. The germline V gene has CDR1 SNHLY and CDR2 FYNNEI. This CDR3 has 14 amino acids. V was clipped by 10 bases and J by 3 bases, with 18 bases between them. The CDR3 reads CATLQAYPDTEAFF. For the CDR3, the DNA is TGTGCCACTCTTCAGGCGTACCCGGACACTGAAGCTTTCTTT.

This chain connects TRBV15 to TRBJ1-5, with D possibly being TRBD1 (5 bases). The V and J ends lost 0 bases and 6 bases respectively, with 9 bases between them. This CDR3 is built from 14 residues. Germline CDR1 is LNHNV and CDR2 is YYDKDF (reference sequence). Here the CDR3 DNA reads TGTGCCACCAGCAGAGATGCAGGGATTCAGCCCCAGCATTTT. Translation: CATSRDAGIQPQHF.

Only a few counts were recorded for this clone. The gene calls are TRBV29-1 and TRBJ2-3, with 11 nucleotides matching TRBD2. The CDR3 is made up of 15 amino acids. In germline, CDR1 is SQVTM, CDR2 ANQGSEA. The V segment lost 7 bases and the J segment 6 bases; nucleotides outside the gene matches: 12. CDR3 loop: CSGTGTSGPRDTQYF. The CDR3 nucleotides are TGCAGCGGAACGGGGACTAGCGGTCCGAGGGATACGCAGTATTTT.

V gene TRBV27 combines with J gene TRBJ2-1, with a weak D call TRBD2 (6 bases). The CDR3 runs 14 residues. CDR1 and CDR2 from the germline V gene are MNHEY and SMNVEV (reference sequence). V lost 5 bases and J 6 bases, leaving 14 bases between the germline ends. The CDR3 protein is CASSPEGLFNEQFF. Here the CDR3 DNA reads TGTGCCAGCAGTCCGGAGGGCTTGTTCAATGAGCAGTTCTTC.

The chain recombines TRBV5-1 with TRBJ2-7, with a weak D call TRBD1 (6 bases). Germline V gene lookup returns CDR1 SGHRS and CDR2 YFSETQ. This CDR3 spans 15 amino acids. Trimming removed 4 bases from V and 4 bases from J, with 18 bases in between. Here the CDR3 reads CASSNSGTKRYEQYF. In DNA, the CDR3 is TGCGCCAGCAGCAATTCCGGGACAAAAAGGTACGAGCAGTACTTC.